A selection of T cell receptor beta chains follows, all from one sample in a study of cytomegalovirus exposure and HLA in healthy donors. Assay: immunoSEQ multiplex PCR; the TCRdb copy retains only in-frame clones and omits some. The sample includes some 200,000 clones, about 83% of them seen just once. Sequencing was done on a sample of PBMCs. The receptor set was obtained from a female donor in good health and CMV-seronegative. Both conserved end residues are part of each CDR3. A D gene is named only where the DNA matches it firmly. Clone size is given for some rows only: seen once, a few or many times, or a class if the clone is expanded.

D gene: TRBD1
clone size: few
CDR3 length: 15
J gene: TRBJ1-3
V gene: TRBV10-3
CDR3 DNA: TGTGCCACGGGACAGCTTACCGGCTCTGGAAACACCATATATTTT
CDR3 protein: CATGQLTGSGNTIYF

D gene: NA
clone size: NA
CDR3 length: 13
J gene: TRBJ1-1
V gene: TRBV7-9
CDR3 DNA: TGTGCCAGCAGCTTCGACATTAACACTGAAGCTTTCTTT
CDR3 protein: CASSFDINTEAFF

D gene: TRBD1
clone size: few
CDR3 length: 17
J gene: TRBJ1-3
V gene: TRBV7-2
CDR3 DNA: TGTGCCAGCAGCCTCAGGGGGCGAGAATCCTCTGGAAACACCATATATTTT
CDR3 protein: CASSLRGRESSGNTIYF

D gene: TRBD2
clone size: NA
CDR3 length: 13
J gene: TRBJ2-1
V gene: TRBV5-1
CDR3 DNA: TGCGCCAGCAGCACGGGACTAGCGGCTGAGCAGTTCTTC
CDR3 protein: CASSTGLAAEQFF

D gene: NA
clone size: NA
CDR3 length: 12
J gene: TRBJ2-7
V gene: TRBV14
CDR3 DNA: TGTGCCAGCAGCCAATTACCGAGAGAGCAGTACTTC
CDR3 protein: CASSQLPREQYF

D gene: TRBD1
clone size: NA
CDR3 length: 14
J gene: TRBJ2-7
V gene: TRBV9
CDR3 DNA: TGTGCCAGCAGCGTAGAAAATGCAGGGGGTGAGCAGTACTTC
CDR3 protein: CASSVENAGGEQYF

D gene: NA
clone size: NA
CDR3 length: 13
J gene: TRBJ1-1
V gene: TRBV19
CDR3 DNA: TGTGCCAGTAGTATGAGGGTTGGAGGGGAAGCTTTCTTT
CDR3 protein: CASSMRVGGEAFF

D gene: TRBD1
clone size: NA
CDR3 length: 13
J gene: TRBJ2-7
V gene: TRBV27
CDR3 DNA: TGTGCCAGCAGGGGACAGGGGTATTACGAGCAGTACTTC
CDR3 protein: CASRGQGYYEQYF

D gene: TRBD1
clone size: few
CDR3 length: 13
J gene: TRBJ1-5
V gene: TRBV28
CDR3 DNA: TGTGCCAGCAGTAAAGACAGGGTGCTACCCCAGCATTTT
CDR3 protein: CASSKDRVLPQHF

D gene: NA
clone size: NA
CDR3 length: 16
J gene: TRBJ2-3
V gene: TRBV5-1
CDR3 DNA: TGCGCCAGCAGCCCATTCTTTACTGGTAGCACAGATACGCAGTATTTT
CDR3 protein: CASSPFFTGSTDTQYF

D gene: NA
clone size: once
CDR3 length: 14
J gene: TRBJ1-2
V gene: TRBV25-1
CDR3 DNA: TGCGCCAGCAGTGGCTACGGAGGGGCGGGGGGCTACACCTTC
CDR3 protein: CASSGYGGAGGYTF

D gene: NA
clone size: NA
CDR3 length: 14
J gene: TRBJ2-3
V gene: TRBV7-6
CDR3 DNA: TGTGCCAGCAGCCCTCGGGGGATCACAGATACGCAGTATTTT
CDR3 protein: CASSPRGITDTQYF

D gene: TRBD2
clone size: NA
CDR3 length: 15
J gene: TRBJ2-7
V gene: TRBV2
CDR3 DNA: TGTGCCAGCACCAGACTAGCGGGAGGGGGCTACGAGCAGTACTTC
CDR3 protein: CASTRLAGGGYEQYF

D gene: TRBD2
clone size: NA
CDR3 length: 15
J gene: TRBJ2-1
V gene: TRBV2
CDR3 DNA: TGTGCCAGCAGTGAGGAGGTAGGGACTAGCAATGAGCAGTTCTTC
CDR3 protein: CASSEEVGTSNEQFF

D gene: TRBD2
clone size: few
CDR3 length: 15
J gene: TRBJ2-5
V gene: TRBV28
CDR3 DNA: TGTGCCAGCAGTTTGGGGGGGAGAAAGGAAGAGACCCAGTACTTC
CDR3 protein: CASSLGGRKEETQYF

D gene: NA
clone size: NA
CDR3 length: 12
J gene: TRBJ2-3
V gene: TRBV7-8
CDR3 DNA: TGTGCCAGCAGCTTTTATCGGGATACGCAGTATTTT
CDR3 protein: CASSFYRDTQYF

D gene: NA
clone size: NA
CDR3 length: 13
J gene: TRBJ2-7
V gene: TRBV7-9
CDR3 DNA: TGTGCCAGCAGCTTCCCAGGGTCCTACGAGCAGTACTTC
CDR3 protein: CASSFPGSYEQYF

D gene: NA
clone size: NA
CDR3 length: 17
J gene: TRBJ1-2
V gene: TRBV9
CDR3 DNA: TGTGCCAGCAGCGCCGGAGGAGGATTGGGGGCGAACTATGGCTACACCTTC
CDR3 protein: CASSAGGGLGANYGYTF

D gene: TRBD1
clone size: NA
CDR3 length: 15
J gene: TRBJ2-5
V gene: TRBV7-2
CDR3 DNA: TGTGCCAGCAGCTTAGTACAGGGGTTATCGGAGACCCAGTACTTC
CDR3 protein: CASSLVQGLSETQYF

D gene: NA
clone size: NA
CDR3 length: 16
J gene: TRBJ2-7
V gene: TRBV7-8
CDR3 DNA: TGTGCCAGCACACAAGTTAGATACGGGAGTGCGCACGAGCAGTACTTC
CDR3 protein: CASTQVRYGSAHEQYF

D gene: NA
clone size: NA
CDR3 length: 12
J gene: TRBJ1-1
V gene: TRBV6-1
CDR3 DNA: TGTGCCAGCAGAGTAGGAGATGGTGAAGCTTTCTTT
CDR3 protein: CASRVGDGEAFF

D gene: NA
clone size: NA
CDR3 length: 13
J gene: TRBJ1-1
V gene: TRBV27
CDR3 DNA: TGTGCCAGCAGCCGGGGGTCGAACACTGAAGCTTTCTTT
CDR3 protein: CASSRGSNTEAFF

D gene: NA
clone size: NA
CDR3 length: 9
J gene: TRBJ1-2
V gene: TRBV27
CDR3 DNA: TGTGCCAGCAAGCGCAGCTACACCTTC
CDR3 protein: CASKRSYTF

D gene: TRBD2
clone size: once
CDR3 length: 15
J gene: TRBJ2-3
V gene: TRBV28
CDR3 DNA: TGTGCCAGCAGTTTAGTCGGGAGGATTGCAGATACGCAGTATTTT
CDR3 protein: CASSLVGRIADTQYF

D gene: NA
clone size: NA
CDR3 length: 17
J gene: TRBJ2-1
V gene: TRBV4-1
CDR3 DNA: TGCGCCAGCAGGGGCACCTCTAGGGGGGGTCATGGCTATGAGCAGTTCTTC
CDR3 protein: CASRGTSRGGHGYEQFF

D gene: TRBD1
clone size: NA
CDR3 length: 12
J gene: TRBJ2-7
V gene: TRBV6-1
CDR3 DNA: TGTGCCAGCAGTCCGGACAGGCTCGAGCAGTACTTC
CDR3 protein: CASSPDRLEQYF

D gene: NA
clone size: NA
CDR3 length: 13
J gene: TRBJ1-6
V gene: TRBV18
CDR3 DNA: TGTGCCAGCTCACCAGGGCGAAATTCACCCCTCCACTTT
CDR3 protein: CASSPGRNSPLHF

D gene: NA
clone size: NA
CDR3 length: 17
J gene: TRBJ1-5
V gene: TRBV7-2
CDR3 DNA: TGTGCCAGCAGCTTAATGTTGGCAGGGGCAAGGCGTCAGCCCCAGCATTTT
CDR3 protein: CASSLMLAGARRQPQHF

D gene: TRBD2
clone size: NA
CDR3 length: 17
J gene: TRBJ2-2
V gene: TRBV7-2
CDR3 DNA: TGTGCCAGCAGCTTTTTAGCGGGAGACGGGAACACCGGGGAGCTGTTTTTT
CDR3 protein: CASSFLAGDGNTGELFF

D gene: TRBD2
clone size: NA
CDR3 length: 14
J gene: TRBJ2-3
V gene: TRBV7-2
CDR3 DNA: TGTGCCAGCAGCTCCGACCGGGGAGGGGATACGCAGTATTTT
CDR3 protein: CASSSDRGGDTQYF

D gene: NA
clone size: NA
CDR3 length: 14
J gene: TRBJ2-1
V gene: TRBV12-5
CDR3 DNA: TGTGCTAGTGGTTTGGGCTCCACACATAATGAGCAGTTCTTC
CDR3 protein: CASGLGSTHNEQFF

D gene: TRBD1
clone size: NA
CDR3 length: 13
J gene: TRBJ2-7
V gene: TRBV9
CDR3 DNA: TGTGCCAGCAGCGTCGGCAGGACAGGCGAGCAGTACTTC
CDR3 protein: CASSVGRTGEQYF

D gene: NA
clone size: NA
CDR3 length: 15
J gene: TRBJ1-6
V gene: TRBV4-3
CDR3 DNA: TGCGCCAGCAGTCTAGAAACAGGGCGGAATTCACCCCTCCACTTT
CDR3 protein: CASSLETGRNSPLHF

D gene: NA
clone size: NA
CDR3 length: 14
J gene: TRBJ2-5
V gene: TRBV4-2
CDR3 DNA: TGTGCCAGCAGCCCGGGGGGCTCTCAAGAGACCCAGTACTTC
CDR3 protein: CASSPGGSQETQYF

D gene: NA
clone size: NA
CDR3 length: 12
J gene: TRBJ2-2
V gene: TRBV29-1
CDR3 DNA: TGCAGCGTTCTCGGGGACACCGGGGAGCTGTTTTTT
CDR3 protein: CSVLGDTGELFF

D gene: NA
clone size: NA
CDR3 length: 14
J gene: TRBJ1-1
V gene: TRBV7-9
CDR3 DNA: TGTTCCAGCAGCTTAGTGGCGGGGAACACTGAAGCTTTCTTT
CDR3 protein: CSSSLVAGNTEAFF

D gene: NA
clone size: NA
CDR3 length: 15
J gene: TRBJ1-1
V gene: TRBV5-4
CDR3 DNA: TGTGCCAGCAGACCTACTTGGCCCCAGGATACTGAAGCTTTCTTT
CDR3 protein: CASRPTWPQDTEAFF

D gene: NA
clone size: NA
CDR3 length: 20
J gene: TRBJ1-4
V gene: TRBV6-7
CDR3 DNA: TGTGCCAGCAGTTACTGGGGAATAGGACGGCCGACAGCGGGGAATGAAAAACTGTTTTTT
CDR3 protein: CASSYWGIGRPTAGNEKLFF